The 29 T cell receptor beta chains presented below share a single source sample, sequenced in a study of T cell changes during pregnancy in multiple sclerosis. TCRdb's copy holds only in-frame clones and misses some; the assay was immunoSEQ multiplex PCR. The table has more than 100,000 clones, roughly nine tenths seen once. The input for sequencing was peripheral blood, taken after pregnancy. These receptors originate from a female donor with multiple sclerosis, enrolled in a pregnancy study.

The chain uses TRBV19 and TRBJ2-3; tentative D call: TRBD2 (5 bases). CDR3 size: 15 residues. Germline V gene data show CDR1 as LNHDA and CDR2 as SQIVND (reference sequence). The V gene lost 1 base and the J gene lost 2 bases, with 10 bases spanning the gap. CDR3 nucleotide sequence: TGTGCCAGTAGTATAGGTGCGGGTCTCACAGATACGCAGTATTTT. It translates to CASSIGAGLTDTQYF.

The rearrangement uses TRBV7-2 and TRBJ2-3, with D possibly matching TRBD2 (6 bases). The germline V and J ends were trimmed by 5 bases and 2 bases, with 14 bases remaining between them. In germline, CDR1 is SGHTA, CDR2 FQGNSA. This CDR3 comprises 15 residues. The CDR3 DNA reads as TGTGCCAGCAGCCTTAACCGGAGGGTCACAGATACGCAGTATTTT. It specifies CASSLNRRVTDTQYF.

In DNA form, the CDR3 reads TGTGCCAGCAGCTTAGGAGTCGTTATGAACACTGAAGCTTTCTTT. The encoded protein is CASSLGVVMNTEAFF. The gene calls are TRBV11-2 and TRBJ1-1; unclear D gene. The germline V and J ends were trimmed by 1 base and 0 bases, with 9 bases remaining between them. The CDR3 is made up of 15 amino acids. Germline-derived CDR1 and CDR2 are SGHAT and FQNNGV.

V and J are TRBV29-1 and TRBJ2-1, with TRBD1 matching over 7 bases. The CDR3 consists of 17 residues. With V trimmed by 1 base and J by 4 bases, 13 bases remained unmatched. Per the germline V gene, CDR1 is SQVTM and CDR2 is ANQGSEA. CDR3 protein: CSVEGARTGLLYNEQFF. The CDR3 region has the DNA TGCAGCGTTGAAGGCGCAAGGACAGGTCTCCTTTACAATGAGCAGTTCTTC.

This chain uses TRBV10-3 with TRBJ2-1, with 7 bases matching TRBD2. Losses at the gene ends were 10 bases for V and 0 bases for J; bases not matched to a gene: 6. The length of the CDR3 is 14 residues. Germline CDR1 and CDR2: ENHRY and SYGVKD. CDR3 region: CATASGSSYNEQFF. In DNA form, the CDR3 reads TGTGCCACGGCTAGCGGAAGCTCCTACAATGAGCAGTTCTTC.

The chain is built from TRBV7-9 and TRBJ1-1; weak D call: TRBD1 (5 bases). Trimming took 5 bases from V and 1 from J, leaving 17 bases between them. The length of the CDR3 is 16 residues. Per germline, CDR1 SEHNR and CDR2 FQNEAQ (reference sequence). The CDR3 is CASSPRKTDKNTEAFF. As DNA, the CDR3 is TGTGCCAGCAGCCCGAGAAAGACGGACAAGAACACTGAAGCTTTCTTT. Supplemented by reference TRBV7-9 and TRBJ1-1, the full variable domain reads DTGVSQNPRHKITKRGQNVTFRCDPISEHNRLYWYRQTLGQGPEFLTYFQNEAQLEKSRLLSDRFSAERPKGSFSTLEIQRTEQGDSAMYLCASSPRKTDKNTEAFFGQGTRLTVV.

The V and J genes are TRBV5-1 and TRBJ1-3; D is undetermined. V was pared by 0 bases and J by 4 bases, with 8 bases between. CDR3 size: 14 residues. Per the germline V gene, CDR1 is SGHRS and CDR2 is YFSETQ. The CDR3 bases are TGCGCCAGCAGCTTGGCCGAGAAAGGAAACACCATATATTTT. Its protein is CASSLAEKGNTIYF.

This clone was observed a single time. V gene TRBV4-3 combines with J gene TRBJ1-6; D gene ambiguous. Trimming left V 5 bases short and J 10 bases short, with 15 bases between. In germline, CDR1 is LGHNA, CDR2 YSLEER. The CDR3 has 14 amino acids. DNA for the CDR3: TGCGCCAGCAGCATGACAAGAAGTTTGTCACCCCTCCACTTT. Amino acid sequence: CASSMTRSLSPLHF.

The genes are TRBV7-8 and TRBJ2-3; tentatively, D is TRBD2 (6 bases). Trimming cost V 4 bases and J 2 bases, with 13 bases left between them. This CDR3 region has 15 residues. In germline, CDR1 is SGHVS, CDR2 FQNEAQ. CDR3 DNA sequence: TGTGCCAGCAGCTCGATTAGCGGACCCACAGATACGCAGTATTTT. Translating it yields CASSSISGPTDTQYF.

V and J are TRBV27 and TRBJ2-1; the D is unclear. Germline values: CDR1 MNHEY, CDR2 SMNVEV (reference sequence). Trimming left V 1 base short and J 0 bases short, with 7 bases between. The CDR3 runs to 15 residues. The DNA of the CDR3 is TGTGCCAGCAGTTTATTGCTAAGCTCCTACAATGAGCAGTTCTTC. Translation: CASSLLLSSYNEQFF.

In its sample, this clone was seen once. This rearrangement joins TRBV29-1 to TRBJ2-1; D perhaps matches TRBD1 (6 bases). The germline V gene has CDR1 SQVTM and CDR2 ANQGSEA. This CDR3 contains 13 residues. V lost 4 bases and J 2 bases, leaving 9 bases between the germline ends. The CDR3 spells CSVVQGPYNEQFF. The CDR3 DNA follows: TGCAGCGTTGTACAGGGCCCCTACAATGAGCAGTTCTTC.

The chain has TRBV5-1 and TRBJ2-7; 13 bases are a match to TRBD2. J was trimmed by 3 bases and V by 4 bases; bases with no gene match: 4. Germline assignment: CDR1 SGHRS and CDR2 YFSETQ. The CDR3 length is 15 residues. CDR3 sequence (DNA): TGCGCCAGCAGCAAAGGACTAGCGGGAGACTACGAGCAGTACTTC. This gives the protein CASSKGLAGDYEQYF.

The chain couples TRBV28 to TRBJ2-1; 9 nucleotides line up with TRBD1. The CDR3 runs 16 residues. Germline CDR1 and CDR2: MDHEN and SYDVKM. Germline trimming cut 6 bases from V and 7 bases from J; bases unmatched to any gene: 13. Written as DNA, the CDR3 is TGTGCCAGCAGCCCCGCGGTAGGACAGGGGAGAAATGAGCAGTTCTTC. Translation: CASSPAVGQGRNEQFF.

Regarding this clone: In the same sample, other DNA sequences code for this CDR3. V and J are TRBV28 and TRBJ2-5; 8 bases fit TRBD1. V trimming: 4 bases; J trimming: 5 bases; junction bases outside the gene matches: 6. Germline V lookup: CDR1 MDHEN, CDR2 SYDVKM. The CDR3 is 14 residues long. Written as DNA, the CDR3 is TGTGCCAGCAGTTCCGACAGGGGAAGGGAGACCCAGTACTTC. It specifies CASSSDRGRETQYF.

V and J are TRBV6-6 and TRBJ1-5; D may be TRBD1 (5 bases). Per the germline V gene, CDR1 is MNHNY and CDR2 is SVGAGI (reference sequence). Trimming shortened V by 6 bases and J by 3 bases, and 15 bases separated the two germline ends. This CDR3 spans 15 amino acids. CDR3 DNA sequence: TGTGCCAGCAGCCGTCCGACAGCACCCAATCAGCCCCAGCATTTT. Protein: CASSRPTAPNQPQHF.

The chain employs TRBV27 and TRBJ2-1; the match to TRBD2 covers 10 bases. CDR1 is MNHEY and CDR2 is SMNVEV in the germline V gene (reference sequence). The V gene end was trimmed by 4 bases and the J gene end by 8 bases; junction bases not matched to a gene: 5. The length of the CDR3 is 14 residues. The CDR3 protein is CASSYGTSVDEQFF. The CDR3 DNA sequence: TGTGCCAGCAGTTACGGGACTAGCGTAGATGAGCAGTTCTTC.

The rearrangement joins TRBV7-6 to TRBJ2-3; 9 bases align to TRBD1. The CDR3 length is 16 residues. With 5 bases clipped from V and 4 bases from J, the junction kept 10 bases outside the gene matches. In germline, CDR1 is SGHVS, CDR2 FNYEAQ. CDR3: CASSLKTGQGSDTQYF. The CDR3 DNA follows: TGTGCCAGCAGCCTAAAAACAGGACAGGGGTCAGATACGCAGTATTTT.

This clone was found once. For the CDR3, the DNA is TGTGCCAGCTCACCACAGCCTAGCGGGGGGGCTAATGAGCAGTTCTTC. It translates to CASSPQPSGGANEQFF. This chain uses TRBV18 with TRBJ2-1; 12 nucleotides align to TRBD2. The CDR3 length is 16 residues. V lost 1 base and J lost 7; bases outside the gene matches: 5. Germline V gene lookup returns CDR1 KGHSH and CDR2 LQKENI.

The chain is built from TRBV4-1 and TRBJ2-2, with a tentative D call TRBD1 (5 bases). The V gene's germline CDR1 is MGHRA and CDR2 YSYEKL. The CDR3 extends over 15 amino acids. V was clipped by 0 bases and J by 6 bases, with 11 bases between them. The CDR3 here is CASSQEKGVAGELFF. For the CDR3, the DNA is TGCGCCAGCAGCCAAGAAAAAGGGGTTGCCGGGGAGCTGTTTTTT.

The rearrangement joins TRBV2 to TRBJ2-3; 7 nucleotides agree with TRBD2. Germline loops: CDR1 SNHLY, CDR2 FYNNEI. J was trimmed by 2 bases and V by 4 bases; bases with no gene match: 3. There are 14 residues in the CDR3. This chain's CDR3 is CASSGLAHTDTQYF. Here the CDR3 DNA reads TGTGCCAGCAGTGGACTAGCCCACACAGATACGCAGTATTTT. Combining the CDR3 with reference TRBV2 and TRBJ2-3 gives the whole variable domain EPEVTQTPSHQVTQMGQEVILRCVPISNHLYFYWYRQILGQKVEFLVSFYNNEISEKSEIFDDQFSVERPDGSNFTLKIRSTKLEDSAMYFCASSGLAHTDTQYFGPGTRLTVL.

V gene TRBV13 combines with J gene TRBJ2-7, with D possibly matching TRBD1 (5 bases). This CDR3 contains 13 residues. V was pared by 5 bases and J by 3 bases, with 11 bases between. Germline-derived CDR1 and CDR2 are PRHDT and FYEKMQ (reference sequence). The CDR3: CASSGAAYYEQYF. The CDR3 nucleotides read TGTGCCAGCAGCGGGGCGGCCTACTACGAGCAGTACTTC.

The chain carries TRBV29-1 and TRBJ2-1; D perhaps matches TRBD1 (5 bases). V was clipped by 7 bases and J by 2 bases, with 6 bases between them. Germline V gene sequence: CDR1 SQVTM, CDR2 ANQGSEA. There are 11 residues in the CDR3. This CDR3 is CSARAYNEQFF. The CDR3 DNA is TGCAGCGCCAGGGCCTACAATGAGCAGTTCTTC.

The V and J genes are TRBV11-2 and TRBJ1-1, with D possibly TRBD1 on 6 matching bases. CDR3 length: 14 amino acids. Trimming cost V 3 bases and J 6 bases, with 14 bases left between them. Germline CDR1 is SGHAT and CDR2 is FQNNGV. CDR3 residues: CASSFRGGKSEAFF. CDR3 DNA: TGTGCCAGCAGCTTCAGGGGTGGGAAGTCTGAAGCTTTCTTT. The variable domain in full, with the rest retrieved from reference TRBV11-2 and TRBJ1-1, is EAGVAQSPRYKIIEKRQSVAFWCNPISGHATLYWYQQILGQGPKLLIQFQNNGVVDDSQLPKDRFSAERLKGVDSTLKIQPAKLEDSAVYLCASSFRGGKSEAFFGQGTRLTVV.

The J gene is TRBJ2-3, the V gene TRBV27; 7 bases align to TRBD2. V lost 2 bases, J lost 5 bases, and 7 bases stayed unmatched. Germline values: CDR1 MNHEY, CDR2 SMNVEV (reference sequence). The CDR3 runs to 15 residues. The CDR3 DNA is TGTGCCAGCAGTTTACGTGCCAGGGAGGGAGATACGCAGTATTTT. Protein sequence: CASSLRAREGDTQYF.

The chain couples TRBV5-1 to TRBJ2-4; 11 positions match TRBD1. The CDR3 has 17 residues. Germline lookup yields CDR1 SGHRS and CDR2 YFSETQ. V dropped 4 bases and J dropped 0; count of bases not matched to a gene: 6. The CDR3 is CASSAGQGEIAKNIQYF. CDR3 DNA sequence: TGCGCCAGCAGCGCGGGACAGGGGGAGATAGCCAAAAACATTCAGTACTTC.

The V call is TRBV30, the J call TRBJ2-7, with 8 bases fitting TRBD2. Germline CDR1 and CDR2: GTSNPN and SVGIG (reference sequence). Trimming at V came to 0 bases and at J to 2 bases, leaving 6 bases not matched to a gene. This CDR3 region has 15 residues. The CDR3 nucleotides read TGTGCCTGGAGTGTACGGGGACTAGTTACCTACGAGCAGTACTTC. Residues: CAWSVRGLVTYEQYF.

The chain carries TRBV28 and TRBJ2-7; D gene ambiguous. Germline loops: CDR1 MDHEN, CDR2 SYDVKM. This CDR3 is built from 13 residues. V lost 5 bases and J 3 bases, leaving 11 bases between the germline ends. The CDR3 spells CASSRARIYEQYF. Written as DNA, the CDR3 is TGTGCCAGCAGTCGCGCGAGGATCTACGAGCAGTACTTC.

This clone was counted between two and nine times. V is TRBV2 and J is TRBJ2-2; no reliable D call. Per germline, CDR1 SNHLY and CDR2 FYNNEI. The CDR3 extends over 13 amino acids. Trimming removed 2 bases at V and 4 bases at J, with 5 bases between. The CDR3 spells CASSETSTGELFF. CDR3 DNA sequence: TGTGCCAGCAGTGAAACCAGCACCGGGGAGCTGTTTTTT.

The chain carries TRBV9 and TRBJ2-7; TRBD2 matches 8 bases. V dropped 4 bases and J dropped 5; count of bases not matched to a gene: 8. Germline CDR1 and CDR2: SGDLS and YYNGEE. The CDR3 runs to 14 residues. The CDR3 reads CASSPGGRTNEQYF. DNA of the CDR3: TGTGCCAGCAGCCCGGGCGGGAGGACCAACGAGCAGTACTTC.